The sequence of this T cell receptor beta chain was determined in a study of CD8+CD57+ T cells in acquired aplastic anemia. The wider study: 3 to 4 ug was the average amount of DNA from sorted CD4+ and CD8+ cells. CD4+ cells from healthy donors averaged around 10 million reads.

Study conclusions and caveats: The same twenty-nine CD8+ CDR3 sequences occurred in patients and in controls. Simpson's diversity of CD8+ cells was not significantly different in patients compared with controls.

The count of this clonotype is one. Its antigen is unidentified. Investigators profiled TCR beta VDJ and CDR3 from genomic DNA template. In TCRdb, the reads were re-called with MiXCR into one record per CDR3 protein. Counted here are roughly 160,000 distinct CDR3 sequences, approximately 60% occurring once; the ten biggest clones make up about 50%. CDR1 SGHVS and CDR2 FQNEAQ come from the germline V gene. The CDR3 covers 14 residues. V lost 3 bases to trimming and J lost 1 base, with 10 bases between them. Sequencing was carried out using sorted CD4+, CD8+, or CD8+CD57+ T cells (not recorded which) from PBMCs. The clonotype comes from a human donor in good health. The chain recombines TRBV7-8 with TRBJ2-7; no clear D gene. In DNA form, the CDR3 reads TGTGCCAGCAGCTTGGTTTGGAGTTCCTACGAGCAGTACTTC. Protein product: CASSLVWSSYEQYF.